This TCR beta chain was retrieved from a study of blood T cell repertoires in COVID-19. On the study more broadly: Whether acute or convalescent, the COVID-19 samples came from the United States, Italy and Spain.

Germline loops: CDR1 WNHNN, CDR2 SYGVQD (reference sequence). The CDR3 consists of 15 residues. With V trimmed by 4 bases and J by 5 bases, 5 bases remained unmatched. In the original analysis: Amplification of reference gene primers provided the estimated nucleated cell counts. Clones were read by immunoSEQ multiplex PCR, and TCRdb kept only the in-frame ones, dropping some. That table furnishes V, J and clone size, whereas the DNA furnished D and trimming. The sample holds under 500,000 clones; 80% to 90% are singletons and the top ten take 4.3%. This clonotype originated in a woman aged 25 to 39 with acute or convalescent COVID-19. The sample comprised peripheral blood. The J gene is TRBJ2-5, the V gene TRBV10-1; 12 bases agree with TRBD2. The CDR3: CASSARTSGVETQYF. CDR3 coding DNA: TGCGCCAGCAGTGCCAGGACTAGCGGGGTGGAGACCCAGTACTTC.